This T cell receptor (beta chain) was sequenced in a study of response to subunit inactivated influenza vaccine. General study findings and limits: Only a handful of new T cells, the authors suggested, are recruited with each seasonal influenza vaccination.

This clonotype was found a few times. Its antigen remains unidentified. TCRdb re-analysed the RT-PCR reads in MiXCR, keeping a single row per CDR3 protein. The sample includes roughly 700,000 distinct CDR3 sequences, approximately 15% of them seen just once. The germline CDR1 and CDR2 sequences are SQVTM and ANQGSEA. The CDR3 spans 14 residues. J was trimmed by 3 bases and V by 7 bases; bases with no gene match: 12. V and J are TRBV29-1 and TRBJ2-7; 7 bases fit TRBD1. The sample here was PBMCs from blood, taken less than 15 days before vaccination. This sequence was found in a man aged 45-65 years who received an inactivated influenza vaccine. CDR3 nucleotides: TGCAGCGCCGGGCCGACAGGGATACTCTACGAGCAGTACTTC. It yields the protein CSAGPTGILYEQYF.